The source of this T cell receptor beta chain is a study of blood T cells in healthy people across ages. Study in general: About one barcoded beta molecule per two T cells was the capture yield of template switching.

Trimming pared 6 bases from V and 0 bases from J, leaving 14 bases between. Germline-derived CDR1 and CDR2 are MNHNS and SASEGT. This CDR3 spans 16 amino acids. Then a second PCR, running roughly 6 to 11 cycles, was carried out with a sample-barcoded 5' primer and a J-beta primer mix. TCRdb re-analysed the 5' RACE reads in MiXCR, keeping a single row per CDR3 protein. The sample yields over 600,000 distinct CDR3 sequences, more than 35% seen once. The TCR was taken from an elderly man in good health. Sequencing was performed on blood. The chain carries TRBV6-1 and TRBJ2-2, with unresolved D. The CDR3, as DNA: TGTGCCAGCAGCTCCGCGTTGAGGACGAACACCGGGGAGCTGTTTTTT. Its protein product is CASSSALRTNTGELFF.